A single sample gave rise to the 23 T cell receptor beta chains below, sequenced in a study of blood T cells in healthy people across ages (dated by TCRdb to the mid-2010s). Receptors were amplified or captured by 5' RACE. Sequencing used an Illumina HiSeq 2500. A second PCR of roughly 7 to 12 cycles was run with a J-beta primer mix and a sample-barcoded 5' primer. TCRdb reprocessing: public reads trimmed at Q25 with fastp, clones called with MiXCR, in-frame beta chains kept. A single entry per CDR3 protein holds the most common genes and DNA from its merged rows. A total of around 790,000 distinct CDR3 sequences appear in this sample, under 45% of them only once. The ten top clones hold approximately 20% of the sample. Sequencing was carried out using blood. These receptor sequences come from a man aged 55 to 70 in good health.

This chain connects TRBV5-1 to TRBJ1-1; 9 bases are a match to TRBD1. Germline V gives CDR1 SGHRS, CDR2 YFSETQ. Losses at the gene ends were 3 bases for V and 7 bases for J; bases not matched to a gene: 4. There are 13 residues in the CDR3. The CDR3 is CASSWTGDFEAFF. The DNA of the CDR3 is TGCGCCAGCAGCTGGACAGGGGACTTTGAAGCTTTCTTT.

The rearrangement links TRBV5-4 to TRBJ2-1, with 10 bases matching TRBD2. This CDR3 contains 15 residues. Germline V lookup: CDR1 SGHNT, CDR2 YYREEE (reference sequence). V trimming: 5 bases; J trimming: 5 bases; junction bases outside the gene matches: 7. CDR3 coding DNA: TGTGCCAGCAGAAAGCGGGGGGGCCTCAACAATGAGCAGTTCTTC. Its protein is CASRKRGGLNNEQFF.

CDR3 nucleotides: TGCAGTGCTAGAGGAGGACAGAGCCTCAATCAGCCCCAGCATTTT. It encodes CSARGGQSLNQPQHF. V and J are TRBV20-1 and TRBJ1-5, with a possible D match to TRBD1 (6 bases). V lost 1 base and J 3 bases, leaving 13 bases between the germline ends. The CDR3 sequence is 15 residues long. Germline CDR1 and CDR2: DFQATT and SNEGSKA (reference sequence).

V is TRBV14 and J is TRBJ1-1, with a weak D call TRBD1 (6 bases). Germline V gene sequence: CDR1 SGHDN, CDR2 FVKESK. Trimming took off 4 bases at V and 1 base at J, with 13 bases between the two ends. CDR3 length equals 15 residues. This CDR3 is CASSPQRGKNTEAFF. CDR3 in DNA: TGTGCCAGCAGCCCCCAAAGGGGGAAGAACACTGAAGCTTTCTTT.

This clonotype was observed a few times. The chain is built from TRBV20-1 and TRBJ2-7; 8 positions match TRBD2. Trimming at V came to 3 bases and at J to 0 bases, leaving 7 bases not matched to a gene. This CDR3 comprises 15 residues. The germline CDR1 and CDR2 sequences are DFQATT and SNEGSKA (reference sequence). This CDR3 is CSASNPGGSSYEQYF. The CDR3 DNA sequence: TGCAGTGCTAGCAATCCGGGGGGGAGCTCCTACGAGCAGTACTTC.

The rearrangement links TRBV7-2 to TRBJ1-1; D possibly corresponds to TRBD1 (6 bases). From germline, CDR1 is SGHTA and CDR2 FQGNSA. This CDR3 is built from 16 residues. V dropped 4 bases and J dropped 2 bases, with 17 bases sitting between them. The CDR3 bases are TGTGCCAGCAGCTCCTCCGGGGGGGCGCCTAACACTGAAGCTTTCTTT. Protein product: CASSSSGGAPNTEAFF.

The table lists this clonotype with a count of one. Relative to the germline gene, one junction end is altered; a read error may explain this. This rearrangement joins TRBV7-2 to TRBJ1-3; D ambiguous. The CDR3 spans 12 residues. In germline, CDR1 is SGHTA, CDR2 FQGNSA. The CDR3: CAGSQGGNTIYF. Written as DNA, the CDR3 is TGTGCCGGCAGCCAAGGGGGAAACACCATATATTTT.

V is TRBV9 and J is TRBJ1-2, with a tentative D call TRBD1 (5 bases). Germline V gene lookup returns CDR1 SGDLS and CDR2 YYNGEE. Trimming cost V 4 bases and J 2 bases, with 18 bases left between them. The CDR3 has 16 amino acids. CDR3 sequence (DNA): TGTGCCAGCAGCCCGAGGGTGGACAAAGCGAACTATGGCTACACCTTC. Protein sequence: CASSPRVDKANYGYTF.

This clonotype was recorded only once. This sequence joins TRBV7-9 and TRBJ1-6; D gene unclear. With 5 bases removed from V and 5 bases from J, the gap between germline ends came to 13 bases. The CDR3 totals 15 residues. From germline, CDR1 is SEHNR and CDR2 FQNEAQ (reference sequence). The CDR3 is CASSPPSRDNSPLHF. DNA of the CDR3: TGTGCCAGCAGCCCACCAAGTAGGGATAATTCACCCCTCCACTTT. The whole variable domain, remainder taken from reference TRBV7-9 and TRBJ1-6, is DTGVSQNPRHKITKRGQNVTFRCDPISEHNRLYWYRQTLGQGPEFLTYFQNEAQLEKSRLLSDRFSAERPKGSFSTLEIQRTEQGDSAMYLCASSPPSRDNSPLHFGNGTRLTVT.

The chain couples TRBV6-6 to TRBJ1-6, with D tentatively TRBD1 (5 bases). Germline lookup yields CDR1 MNHNY and CDR2 SVGAGI (reference sequence). The V end lost 2 bases, the J end lost 7 bases, and 15 bases lay between the germline ends. The CDR3 contains 16 residues. The CDR3 DNA is TGTGCCAGCAGTTACCCTCCGGGGGAGAGGAATTCACCCCTCCACTTT. This encodes CASSYPPGERNSPLHF.

This clonotype has more than one count but fewer than ten. V gene TRBV29-1 combines with J gene TRBJ1-2; D not resolved. Germline CDR1 is SQVTM and CDR2 is ANQGSEA. This CDR3 is built from 12 residues. V was pared by 5 bases and J by 3 bases, with 10 bases between. The CDR3, as DNA: TGCAGCGTTAAAACAGTGGACTATGGCTACACCTTC. Amino acids: CSVKTVDYGYTF.

The chain links TRBV7-9 to TRBJ1-5; no firm D call. The CDR3 is made up of 14 amino acids. CDR1 and CDR2 (germline): SEHNR, FQNEAQ (reference sequence). With 4 bases removed from V and 11 bases from J, the gap between germline ends came to 18 bases. CDR3 sequence reads: CASSSGRARSTQHF. The CDR3 nucleotides read TGTGCCAGCAGCTCCGGACGGGCCCGATCAACCCAGCATTTT.

The rearrangement joins TRBV5-1 to TRBJ2-1, with D maybe TRBD2 (6 bases). The CDR3 runs to 15 residues. V lost 5 bases to trimming and J lost 0 bases, with 12 bases between them. Looked up from germline, CDR1 is SGHRS and CDR2 is YFSETQ. The CDR3 is CASRPGDFSYNEQFF. DNA of the CDR3: TGCGCCAGCAGACCGGGGGACTTCTCCTACAATGAGCAGTTCTTC. Together with reference TRBV5-1 and TRBJ2-1, the CDR3 gives the full variable domain: KAGVTQTPRYLIKTRGQQVTLSCSPISGHRSVSWYQQTPGQGLQFLFEYFSETQRNKGNFPGRFSGRQFSNSRSEMNVSTLELGDSALYLCASRPGDFSYNEQFFGPGTRLTVL.

This clonotype turned up a few times. The genes are TRBV7-2 and TRBJ2-1, with D possibly TRBD1 on 5 matching bases. The germline V gene encodes CDR1 SGHTA and CDR2 FQGNSA. Trimming took 7 bases from V and 3 from J, leaving 16 bases between them. The CDR3 is 15 residues long. In DNA, the CDR3 is TGTGCCAGCACCCTCAAAACAGGAATCTACAATGAGCAGTTCTTC. As protein: CASTLKTGIYNEQFF.

The V call is TRBV7-9, the J call TRBJ2-5; D is unclear. Germline assignment: CDR1 SEHNR and CDR2 FQNEAQ (reference sequence). The CDR3 sequence is 14 residues long. The ends were cut back, 4 bases at V and 6 bases at J, with 15 bases in the middle. CDR3 coding DNA: TGTGCCAGCAGCTCCGCTACCCCACCGAAGACCCAGTACTTC. Protein sequence: CASSSATPPKTQYF.

The V gene is TRBV3-1, the J gene TRBJ2-3, with TRBD2 matching over 13 bases. The germline CDR1 and CDR2 sequences are LGHDT and YNNKEL (reference sequence). J lost 2 bases, V lost 5 bases, and 10 bases had no gene match. The CDR3 has 18 amino acids. The CDR3 DNA reads TGTGCCAGCAGCTTTCGGACTAGCGGGGGCCTATTCACAGATACGCAGTATTTT. This gives the protein CASSFRTSGGLFTDTQYF.

The chain carries TRBV5-6 and TRBJ2-5; perhaps TRBD1 as D (6 bases). The CDR3 is 18 residues long. V gave up 1 base and J gave up 2 bases, with 21 bases separating them. Germline CDR1 is SGHDT and CDR2 is YYEEEE. For the CDR3, the DNA is TGTGCCAGCAGCTTGAGTGGTTATCCAGGGGACATACAAGAGACCCAGTACTTC. It specifies CASSLSGYPGDIQETQYF.

This rearrangement joins TRBV14 to TRBJ1-1; 7 bases fit TRBD1. The CDR3 loop spans 18 amino acids. Trimming removed 5 bases from V and 3 bases from J; junction bases left unmatched: 18. Germline CDR1 is SGHDN and CDR2 is FVKESK. Here the CDR3 reads CASSSLTGNRRSDTEAFF. The DNA for the CDR3 is TGTGCCAGCAGCTCGCTGACAGGGAATCGGAGATCGGACACTGAAGCTTTCTTT.

This clonotype was seen a few times. The chain recombines TRBV6-6 with TRBJ2-7, with TRBD1 matching 7 bases. The germline V gene encodes CDR1 MNHNY and CDR2 SVGAGI (reference sequence). The ends lost 4 bases at V and 3 bases at J; junction bases unmatched: 3. This CDR3 spans 13 amino acids. The CDR3 loop is CASSFGQVYEQYF. The CDR3 DNA reads as TGTGCCAGCAGTTTCGGACAGGTCTACGAGCAGTACTTC.

The chain combines TRBV30 with TRBJ1-6; 9 bases fit TRBD1. The CDR3 contains 15 residues. The germline gives CDR1 GTSNPN, CDR2 SVGIG (reference sequence). Losses at the gene ends were 7 bases for V and 7 bases for J; bases not matched to a gene: 11. CDR3: CASTGGQYSNSPLHF. CDR3 DNA: TGTGCCTCGACAGGGGGGCAATACTCCAATTCACCCCTCCACTTT.

V usage is TRBV9 and J usage is TRBJ1-5; D gene ambiguous. This CDR3 is 15 amino acids long. In germline, CDR1 is SGDLS, CDR2 YYNGEE. V gave up 0 bases and J gave up 5 bases, with 12 bases separating them. The CDR3 DNA is TGTGCCAGCAGCGTAGATGAAGGGTGGCATCAGCCCCAGCATTTT. This gives the protein CASSVDEGWHQPQHF.

This clonotype was found many times. The J gene is TRBJ1-2, the V gene TRBV12-3 or TRBV12-4; tentatively, D is TRBD1 (6 bases). The length of the CDR3 is 11 residues. Trimming took 10 bases from V and 11 from J, leaving 17 bases between them. Here the CDR3 reads CATSRAGEYTF. For the CDR3, the DNA is TGTGCCACTTCGAGGGCAGGGGAGTACACCTTC.

The V and J genes are TRBV5-5 and TRBJ2-7, with 8 positions matching TRBD1. This CDR3 spans 15 amino acids. J lost 3 bases, V lost 5 bases, and 10 bases had no gene match. Germline V gives CDR1 SGHKS, CDR2 YYEKEE (reference sequence). The CDR3 here is CASSSFPGQGYEQYF. CDR3 in DNA: TGTGCCAGCAGTTCCTTCCCTGGACAGGGCTACGAGCAGTACTTC.